The clone carrying this TCR beta chain appeared many times. Antigen specificity is unknown. The sample originates from a study of regulatory T cells in long-lasting Graves disease. Germline loops: CDR1 SGHKS, CDR2 YYEKEE (reference sequence). After removal of 2 bases from V and 8 bases from J, the junction contained 14 bases not matched to a gene. This CDR3 is 17 amino acids long. The time point was: newly diagnosed GD, antithyroid drugs for less than 3 months. PBMCs provided the RNA from which the TCR library was made. Researchers made TCR beta libraries by using iRepertoire HTBI primers and running Arm-PCR on CDR3 regions. TCRdb ran MiXCR on the multiplex PCR reads and lists one entry per CDR3 protein. The data show about 380,000 distinct CDR3 sequences, roughly 16% seen once. Study results and caveats: The analysis examined peripheral blood only and excluded thyroid tissue.

Sample: peripheral blood mononuclear cells (PBMCs), taken at new diagnosis, from a patient treated with antithyroid drugs. The chain carries TRBV5-5 and TRBJ2-1; 9 positions match TRBD2. The sequence derives from a female donor with Graves disease. The CDR3: CASSLTPGTSFLDEQFF. CDR3 bases: TGTGCCAGCAGCTTAACTCCCGGGACTAGCTTTTTGGATGAGCAGTTCTTC.